The clone carrying this T cell receptor beta chain occurred once. Original data processing: Quantification of nucleated cells was approximated via reference gene primer amplification. Assay: immunoSEQ multiplex PCR; the TCRdb copy retains only in-frame clones and omits some. The DNA was the basis for D and trimming; V, J and clone size are from that table. The sample records about 250,000 clones, roughly four fifths being singletons. The entry originates in a study of blood T cell repertoires in COVID-19. Overall study context: Specimens from acute and convalescent COVID-19 originated in the United States, Italy and Spain.

The clonotype comes from an elderly man with acute or convalescent COVID-19. The sample consisted of peripheral blood.

As DNA, the CDR3 is TGTGCCAGCAGCGGGGGACAGACCATTTTCTCCTATGGCTACACCTTC. Amino acids: CASSGGQTIFSYGYTF. The chain combines TRBV28 with TRBJ1-2, with 7 bases lining up with TRBD1. J was trimmed by 4 bases and V by 6 bases; bases with no gene match: 14. The CDR3 runs 16 residues. Germline V lookup: CDR1 MDHEN, CDR2 SYDVKM.